Listed below are T cell receptor beta chains from one sample, sequenced in a study of shared clonotypes between healthy human individuals. Method: immunoSEQ multiplex PCR; TCRdb's copy keeps in-frame clones and lacks some. The sample yields about 2.1 million clones, 90% to 95% seen once. The sequencing input was naive CD8+ T cells from PBMCs. Every receptor here comes from a young man in good health. Some clones in this sample may be carry-over from other donors' samples. Both conserved end residues are part of each CDR3. A D gene is named only where the DNA matches it firmly. Clone size, where shown, is once, few, many, or a class for clones that have expanded.

TGTGCCAGCAGTTTAGGTCCAGGACAGGGATCCGGAAACACCATATATTTT	CASSLGPGQGSGNTIYF	NA	TRBV27	TRBJ1-3	TRBD1
TGTGCCAGCAGTTTGGCGGGAAACGGGAACACTGAAGCTTTCTTT	CASSLAGNGNTEAFF	NA	TRBV6-5	TRBJ1-1	NA
TGCGCCAGCAGCTTGTCTCTGGGGATGAACACTGAAGCTTTCTTT	CASSLSLGMNTEAFF	NA	TRBV5-1	TRBJ1-1	NA
TGTGCCAGCCAGGAGGGGGTAGCGGGAGGAGGCACAGATACGCAGTATTTT	CASQEGVAGGGTDTQYF	NA	TRBV27	TRBJ2-3	TRBD2
TGCGCCAGCAGTGAGGACCCGGGGTCACCCCTCCACTTT	CASSEDPGSPLHF	NA	TRBV10-2	TRBJ1-6	NA
TGCAGCGTTGGGGGCCGACTAGCGGAGAGCTCCTACAATGAGCAGTTCTTC	CSVGGRLAESSYNEQFF	NA	TRBV29-1	TRBJ2-1	TRBD2
TGTGCCTGGAGCGTCCTTCAGAAAGAGACCCAGTACTTC	CAWSVLQKETQYF	NA	TRBV30	TRBJ2-5	NA
TGCGCGACCACGGGTGCCCCGGGGTACAATGAGCAGTTCTTC	CATTGAPGYNEQFF	NA	TRBV5-1	TRBJ2-1	NA
TGTGCCAGCAGTGGACCGAGATTTGAAGCTTTCTTT	CASSGPRFEAFF	NA	TRBV25-1	TRBJ1-1	NA
TGTGCCAGCAGCCCAGAAGCTAGCGGTTTGAGCTCCTACGAGCAGTACTTC	CASSPEASGLSSYEQYF	NA	TRBV5-6	TRBJ2-7	TRBD2
TGTGCCAGCAGCTACCCTAGGGGGAGCGCCACCTACAATGAGCAGTTCTTC	CASSYPRGSATYNEQFF	NA	TRBV7-9	TRBJ2-1	NA
TGTGCCAGCAGCTGGGCAGATATTTTGAAGTCACCCCTCCACTTT	CASSWADILKSPLHF	NA	TRBV11-3	TRBJ1-6	NA
TGTGCCAGCGCCGGCTGGACGAGAAGCACAGATACGCAGTATTTT	CASAGWTRSTDTQYF	NA	TRBV7-9	TRBJ2-3	NA
TGCAGCGTTCGCCAGGGCCCCTATGGCTACACCTTC	CSVRQGPYGYTF	NA	TRBV29-1	TRBJ1-2	NA
TGCAGCGTTGAAGGGGTAGCGGGAGGGATGACAGATACGCAGTATTTT	CSVEGVAGGMTDTQYF	NA	TRBV29-1	TRBJ2-3	TRBD2
TGCAGCGTTCCCCCGGACAGCTCCTACGAGCAGTACTTC	CSVPPDSSYEQYF	NA	TRBV29-1	TRBJ2-7	NA
TGTGCCAGCAGTGAAGAGGCGGGAGCGGGCTCCTACGAGCAGTACTTC	CASSEEAGAGSYEQYF	NA	TRBV6-1	TRBJ2-7	TRBD2
TGTGCCAGCACTGGGAGGAGTGAAGCTAACTATGGCTACACCTTC	CASTGRSEANYGYTF	NA	TRBV6-1	TRBJ1-2	NA
TGCGCCAGCAGCCAAGGGACAGGGTGGCAAGAGACCCAGTACTTC	CASSQGTGWQETQYF	NA	TRBV4-1	TRBJ2-5	TRBD1
TGTGCCAGCAGCATATCAGGGGGATGGACTGAAGCTTTCTTT	CASSISGGWTEAFF	NA	TRBV11-2	TRBJ1-1	TRBD1
TGCGCCAGCTTGGACTACCGGAACATTCAGTACTTC	CASLDYRNIQYF	NA	TRBV5-1	TRBJ2-4	NA
TGTGCCAGCAGCTCTGGGCCTTATCAGCCCCAGCATTTT	CASSSGPYQPQHF	NA	TRBV7-9	TRBJ1-5	NA
TGTGCCAGCAGTTACAGGGTCGGTAGCACTGAAGCTTTCTTT	CASSYRVGSTEAFF	NA	TRBV6-5	TRBJ1-1	NA
TGTGCCAGCAGCCCGGACAGGGGGCGCTGGGGAGCTTTCTTT	CASSPDRGRWGAFF	NA	TRBV13	TRBJ1-1	TRBD1
TGTGCCAGCAGCTTTGGGGTAGGGACGACGACTGAAGCTTTCTTT	CASSFGVGTTTEAFF	NA	TRBV7-2	TRBJ1-1	NA
TGCGCCAGCAGCCCCGGACTAGCGGGAAACAATGAGCAGTTCTTC	CASSPGLAGNNEQFF	NA	TRBV5-1	TRBJ2-1	TRBD2
TGTGCCAGCAGCCCTCACTACGAGCAGTACTTC	CASSPHYEQYF	NA	TRBV5-4	TRBJ2-7	NA
TGCGCCAGCAGCCTGAGGGGACAGGGGGCCGAGCAGTACTTC	CASSLRGQGAEQYF	NA	TRBV4-1	TRBJ2-7	TRBD1
TGTGCCAGCAGCATTAATGAGCAGTTCTTC	CASSINEQFF	NA	TRBV5-8	TRBJ2-1	NA
TGTGCCACCAGCAGAGAAACACTTTACGAGCGGGAGTTCCCCAATGAGCAGTTCTTC	CATSRETLYEREFPNEQFF	NA	TRBV15	TRBJ2-1	TRBD2
TGCGCCAGCAGCCAAGTGGCAGTTGGAAACACCATATATTTT	CASSQVAVGNTIYF	few	TRBV4-1	TRBJ1-3	NA
TGTGCCAGCAGCCATGACCCCAGACCCTACGAGCAGTACTTC	CASSHDPRPYEQYF	NA	TRBV7-9	TRBJ2-7	NA
TGTGCCAGCAGTTTGACAGGGCTGGACACCGGGGAGCTGTTTTTT	CASSLTGLDTGELFF	NA	TRBV6-5	TRBJ2-2	TRBD1
TGTGCCAGCAGTTACCCGGGACAGGGGGCTTTCAATGAGCAGTTCTTC	CASSYPGQGAFNEQFF	NA	TRBV6-6	TRBJ2-1	TRBD1
TGTGCCAGCACCTCGCTCCGGGCCGGCAGCTCCTACGAGCAGTACTTC	CASTSLRAGSSYEQYF	NA	TRBV27	TRBJ2-7	NA
TGTGCCAGCAGCAGTCGAGGGGACCGTCCCTACGAGCAGTACTTC	CASSSRGDRPYEQYF	NA	TRBV9	TRBJ2-7	NA
TGCGCCAGCAGTGAGGTCAATGAGCAGTTCTTC	CASSEVNEQFF	NA	TRBV10-2	TRBJ2-1	NA
TGTGCCACCAGCAGAGAATCCCCCGGGAGGGCCTTTGAGCAGTTCTTC	CATSRESPGRAFEQFF	NA	TRBV15	TRBJ2-1	TRBD2
TGTGCCAGCAGTCCCAAGCAGCGCGGAAGAGATACGCAGTATTTT	CASSPKQRGRDTQYF	NA	TRBV6-1	TRBJ2-3	NA
TGTGCCACCAGCAACCCGGACAGGGACCGGAACATTCAGTACTTC	CATSNPDRDRNIQYF	NA	TRBV15	TRBJ2-4	TRBD1
TGTGCCAGCAGCTTAGCTGGGTCAGGGGGCGCTATTGGCTACACCTTC	CASSLAGSGGAIGYTF	NA	TRBV7-2	TRBJ1-2	TRBD1
TGTGCCAGCAGTTCCTCCCTGGGTTACGAGCAGTACTTC	CASSSSLGYEQYF	NA	TRBV27	TRBJ2-7	NA
TGTGCCAGCAGTGAAGCTTCCGGACAGGGGTATCAGCCCCAGCATTTT	CASSEASGQGYQPQHF	NA	TRBV2	TRBJ1-5	TRBD1
TGTGCCAGCGAGAGGCAGGTCTGGGCTAGCGGGGGTGTCGAGCAGTACTTC	CASERQVWASGGVEQYF	few	TRBV2	TRBJ2-7	TRBD2
TGCGCCAGCAGCCAAGACAGGGGAACTGGCGAGCAGTACTTC	CASSQDRGTGEQYF	NA	TRBV4-3	TRBJ2-7	NA
TGTGCCAGCAGTTTACTTATGGGCTCTTTATACGAGCAGTACTTC	CASSLLMGSLYEQYF	once	TRBV28	TRBJ2-7	NA
TGCGCCAGCAGCTTCTTACTCGTGATAGGCGGGACAGGGACTCCAAACACTGAAGCTTTCTTT	CASSFLLVIGGTGTPNTEAFF	NA	TRBV5-1	TRBJ1-1	TRBD1
TGTGCGAGCGGGAGTTGGGACACCGGGGAGCTGTTTTTT	CASGSWDTGELFF	NA	TRBV27	TRBJ2-2	TRBD2
TGTGCCAGCAGCGTAGGAAGGACAGGGGTATACGAGCAGTACTTC	CASSVGRTGVYEQYF	NA	TRBV9	TRBJ2-7	TRBD1
TGTGCCAGTCTCGGAGGGGGGGCCTATGGCTACACCTTC	CASLGGGAYGYTF	NA	TRBV10-3	TRBJ1-2	NA
TGTGCCACTAGACAGGGAGGCGGCTACACCTTC	CATRQGGGYTF	once	TRBV19	TRBJ1-2	TRBD1
TGTGCCAGCAGCTTGGCCGGCCAGGTTTCCCATGAGCAGTTCTTC	CASSLAGQVSHEQFF	once	TRBV5-8	TRBJ2-1	NA
TGCAGCGTTGCTCAGGAATCGAACACCGGGGAGCTGTTTTTT	CSVAQESNTGELFF	NA	TRBV29-1	TRBJ2-2	NA
TGTGCCAGCAGTTTAGGCCCCAGCGGAGGACTTGACTCCTACAATGAGCAGTTCTTC	CASSLGPSGGLDSYNEQFF	NA	TRBV28	TRBJ2-1	NA
TGTGCCAGCATACAGGGGGCGACCGGGGAGCTGTTTTTT	CASIQGATGELFF	NA	TRBV6-1	TRBJ2-2	TRBD1
TGTGCCAGCAGCTTCGCCGACCCCGGGGAGCTGTTTTTT	CASSFADPGELFF	NA	TRBV7-9	TRBJ2-2	NA
TGTGCCAGCTCACTTGGGACAAGCAATGAAAAACTGTTTTTT	CASSLGTSNEKLFF	NA	TRBV18	TRBJ1-4	NA
TGTGCCAGCAGCTATGGGCCCCAGGCAGCCTATGGCTACACCTTC	CASSYGPQAAYGYTF	once	TRBV11-2	TRBJ1-2	NA
TGCGCCAGCAGCCAACGGGGGAGCCTAATGAACACTGAAGCTTTCTTT	CASSQRGSLMNTEAFF	NA	TRBV4-1	TRBJ1-1	NA
TGTGCCAGCAGTCCACGGATAAGATCCCAGCCCCAGCATTTT	CASSPRIRSQPQHF	few	TRBV28	TRBJ1-5	NA